The clone carrying this T cell receptor (beta chain) came up many times. Its matching antigen is unknown. The entry originates in a study of T cells in Graves' hyperthyroidism and ophthalmopathy. General study findings and limits: Most clonotypes expanded in thyroid above 0.001 were likewise present in blood.

Amplification yielded TCR beta CDR3 regions, with RNA transcripts as the source. A set of HTBI primers served as the primers for a first-round RT-PCR of the TCR CDR3. MiXCR, applied by TCRdb to the multiplex PCR reads, yields one record per CDR3 protein. The table includes approximately 630,000 distinct CDR3 sequences, 15% to 20% detected once. The junction had 12 bases not matched to a gene; V was cut back by 3 bases and J by 1 base. CDR1 is DFQATT, CDR2 SNEGSKA, per germline (reference sequence). The CDR3 has 16 residues. The chain employs TRBV20-1 and TRBJ2-7, with TRBD1 identical over 7 bases. This clonotype was sampled from a woman in her 30s with Graves' hyperthyroidism. Sequenced: blood. This chain's CDR3 is CSARTGLAGGSYEQYF. CDR3 coding DNA: TGCAGTGCTAGGACAGGGCTAGCCGGAGGATCCTACGAGCAGTACTTC.